This passage covers 15 T cell receptor beta chains from one sample sequenced in a study of T cell repertoires in cytomegalovirus infection. TCRdb reprocessed the reads via MiXCR and lists one record per CDR3 protein. The data hold about 440,000 distinct CDR3 sequences, with about 33% observed a single time. Input material: PBMCs. Receptors were obtained from a human donor in good health (CMV status not recorded). Some clones in this sample may be carry-over from other donors' samples.

This clonotype was picked up a small number of times. This chain links TRBV19 with TRBJ1-2, with a tentative D call TRBD1 (6 bases). The germline V gene has CDR1 LNHDA and CDR2 SQIVND (reference sequence). The V end lost 5 bases, the J end lost 8 bases, and 12 bases lay between the germline ends. The CDR3 totals 12 residues. In DNA form, the CDR3 reads TGTGCCAGTAGTCGGACAGCTGTCGGCTACACCTTC. Amino acid sequence: CASSRTAVGYTF.

This clonotype was recorded a few times. The chain is built from TRBV10-3 and TRBJ1-5; D not resolved. V lost 0 bases and J lost 3, with 12 bases in between. Germline loops: CDR1 ENHRY, CDR2 SYGVKD. The CDR3 loop spans 16 amino acids. CDR3: CAISESGRTSNQPQHF. DNA for the CDR3: TGTGCCATCAGTGAGTCAGGCCGGACCTCCAATCAGCCCCAGCATTTT.

Ten or more counts support this clonotype. The CDR3 DNA reads as TGCGCCAGCAGCCAAGGTGGCTGGGTTGGTCAGCCCCAGCATTTT. This gives the protein CASSQGGWVGQPQHF. The chain combines TRBV4-1 with TRBJ1-5; no reliable D call. V lost 1 base and J lost 6, with 13 bases in between. The CDR3 has 15 residues. Germline V CDR1 and CDR2: MGHRA, YSYEKL.

This clonotype was found a few times. The gene calls are TRBV19 and TRBJ1-3, with D unclear. Germline lookup yields CDR1 LNHDA and CDR2 SQIVND (reference sequence). Trimming removed 4 bases from V and 0 bases from J, with 10 bases in between. The CDR3 is 15 amino acids. CDR3 sequence (DNA): TGTGCCAGTAGTAAGGACCCAACCTCTGGAAACACCATATATTTT. Translation: CASSKDPTSGNTIYF.

This clonotype has just a few counts. The chain carries TRBV6-6 and TRBJ2-2; no definite D call. The CDR3 loop spans 15 amino acids. V was pared by 5 bases and J by 0 bases, with 10 bases between. Germline lookup yields CDR1 MNHNY and CDR2 SVGAGI (reference sequence). CDR3 sequence reads: CASSSSMANTGELFF. The DNA for the CDR3 is TGTGCCAGCAGTAGTTCAATGGCGAACACCGGGGAGCTGTTTTTT.

Here the CDR3 reads CSGASGGPYNEQFF. The DNA for the CDR3 is TGCAGTGGCGCTAGCGGGGGACCCTACAATGAGCAGTTCTTC. This sequence joins TRBV20-1 and TRBJ2-1; 10 bases map to TRBD2. Germline CDR1 reads DFQATT; CDR2 reads SNEGSKA (reference sequence). This CDR3 has 14 residues. The junction had 5 bases not matched to a gene; V was cut back by 7 bases and J by 2 bases.

This clonotype appeared a few times. The V call is TRBV6-5, the J call TRBJ1-6, with TRBD1 as a possible D gene (5 bases). V lost 0 bases and J lost 7, with 10 bases in between. Germline-derived CDR1 and CDR2 are MNHEY and SVGAGI. The length of the CDR3 is 15 residues. CDR3 amino acids: CASSYSWGSNSPLHF. CDR3 nucleotides: TGTGCCAGCAGTTACTCATGGGGGAGCAATTCACCCCTCCACTTT.

The chain recombines TRBV6-2 or TRBV6-3 with TRBJ1-5; TRBD1 is a possible D gene (6 bases). This CDR3 contains 18 residues. Germline V gene data show CDR1 as MNHEY and CDR2 as SVGEGT. The germline V and J ends were trimmed by 6 bases and 2 bases, with 23 bases remaining between them. CDR3 nucleotide sequence: TGTGCCAGCAGCCCATACCGGACCACAGGGTTGGGCAATCAGCCCCAGCATTTT. Amino acids: CASSPYRTTGLGNQPQHF.

In its sample, this clonotype was seen once. V usage is TRBV20-1 and J usage is TRBJ1-6; D is uncertain. The CDR3 consists of 15 residues. V was clipped by 3 bases and J by 6 bases, with 15 bases between them. Looked up from germline, CDR1 is DFQATT and CDR2 is SNEGSKA (reference sequence). The CDR3 nucleotides are TGCAGTGCTAGGGGTTATGGGCCGCGTAATTCACCCCTCCACTTT. It specifies CSARGYGPRNSPLHF.

The chain links TRBV6-1 to TRBJ2-4; 15 bases map to TRBD2. The CDR3 contains 17 residues. Trimming cost V 7 bases and J 0 bases; bases outside gene matches: 4. Germline CDR1 and CDR2: MNHNS and SASEGT. The DNA of the CDR3 is TGTGCCAGCATTTGGACTAGCGGGGGGGTAGCCAAAAACATTCAGTACTTC. Amino acid sequence: CASIWTSGGVAKNIQYF.

The table lists this clonotype with a few counts. This rearrangement joins TRBV10-1 to TRBJ2-3; D remains unclear. Germline V gives CDR1 WNHNN, CDR2 SYGVQD (reference sequence). The length of the CDR3 is 13 residues. Trimming removed 7 bases at V and 1 base at J, with 9 bases between. CDR3 sequence: CASTESGTDTQYF. The DNA of the CDR3 is TGCGCCAGCACAGAGTCAGGCACAGATACGCAGTATTTT.

As regards this clonotype: This may come from a read error, since a much larger clone is one base off. Without the conserved terminal phenylalanine or tryptophan, this CDR3 likely stems from a read error. V and J are TRBV6-5 and TRBJ1-5, with TRBD1 identical over 7 bases. V gave up 8 bases and J gave up 2 bases; unmatched junction bases: 3. The CDR3 consists of 13 residues. Germline loops: CDR1 MNHEY, CDR2 SVGAGI. This CDR3 reads CASGTAGNQPQHL. CDR3 DNA sequence: TGTGCCAGCGGGACAGCGGGCAATCAGCCCCAGCATTTG.

V usage is TRBV12-3 or TRBV12-4 and J usage is TRBJ1-1; D may be TRBD1 (5 bases). The CDR3 length is 14 residues. V was clipped by 7 bases and J by 5 bases, with 17 bases between them. The CDR3 bases are TGTGCCAGCACTCCACCTTGGGGGGGAACTGAAGCTTTCTTT. As protein: CASTPPWGGTEAFF.

This chain joins TRBV28 and TRBJ2-1, with TRBD2 matching over 12 bases. The germline V gene encodes CDR1 MDHEN and CDR2 SYDVKM. V gave up 3 bases and J gave up 6 bases; unmatched junction bases: 3. This CDR3 is built from 15 residues. CDR3 nucleotide sequence: TGTGCCAGCAGTTTGTCTAGCGGGGGGGGCAATGAGCAGTTCTTC. It codes for CASSLSSGGGNEQFF.

This clonotype was counted ten times or more. The chain employs TRBV7-2 and TRBJ1-5, with D possibly being TRBD1 (6 bases). Germline V CDR1 and CDR2: SGHTA, FQGNSA. This CDR3 comprises 15 residues. V shed 1 base and J shed 5 bases, with 12 bases lying between them. CDR3 in DNA: TGTGCCAGCAGCTTAGATATGGGGGCTCATCAGCCCCAGCATTTT. Encoded protein: CASSLDMGAHQPQHF.